The rows below give T cell receptor beta chains drawn from one sample of a study of CD8 T cells in cerebrospinal fluid in Alzheimer's disease. From the 10x single-cell sequencing reads, TCRdb lists one entry per CDR3 protein and no DNA. This sample contains 800 to 850 distinct CDR3 sequences. The sample comprised cerebrospinal fluid. These receptors were collected from a human donor with Parkinson's disease. CDR3s include the opening cysteine and the closing phenylalanine or tryptophan. Clone size is given as once, few or many counts, or a class when the clone is expanded.

clone_size: medium-sized
j_call: TRBJ1-2
v_call: TRBV28
cdr3_aa: CASRRQGGSNYGYTF

clone_size: large
j_call: TRBJ2-7
v_call: TRBV18
cdr3_aa: CASSLSRDLVEVYF

clone_size: medium-sized
j_call: TRBJ1-1
v_call: TRBV6-6
cdr3_aa: CASSYESQGWYTEAFF

clone_size: medium-sized
j_call: TRBJ1-2
v_call: TRBV27
cdr3_aa: CASSWEGNYGYTF

clone_size: medium-sized
j_call: TRBJ2-7
v_call: TRBV3-1
cdr3_aa: CASSQADYEQYF

clone_size: medium-sized
j_call: TRBJ2-1
v_call: TRBV7-2
cdr3_aa: CASSLIPVNEQFF

clone_size: medium-sized
j_call: TRBJ1-2
v_call: TRBV6-1
cdr3_aa: CASSERDNRYGYTF

clone_size: large
j_call: TRBJ2-1
v_call: TRBV7-2
cdr3_aa: CASSFGSGGRLYNEQFF

clone_size: medium-sized
j_call: TRBJ1-1
v_call: TRBV27
cdr3_aa: CASSSRGVTEAFF

clone_size: large
j_call: TRBJ2-2
v_call: TRBV6-6
cdr3_aa: CASSTPWGGTGELFF

clone_size: medium-sized
j_call: TRBJ2-2
v_call: TRBV6-6
cdr3_aa: CASSRRLAGGTGELFF

clone_size: large
j_call: TRBJ2-2
v_call: TRBV29-1
cdr3_aa: CSVDPGAAGELFF

clone_size: large
j_call: TRBJ1-5
v_call: TRBV12-3/TRBV12-4
cdr3_aa: CASSPTGGKQPQHF

clone_size: medium-sized
j_call: TRBJ1-3
v_call: TRBV20-1
cdr3_aa: CSARDLREVSGNTIYF

clone_size: medium-sized
j_call: TRBJ2-1
v_call: TRBV5-1
cdr3_aa: CASSLVARPENEQFF

clone_size: medium-sized
j_call: TRBJ1-5
v_call: TRBV6-5
cdr3_aa: CASRLRGYSNQPQHF

clone_size: large
j_call: TRBJ1-1
v_call: TRBV11-2
cdr3_aa: CASSLQGAQTTEAFF

clone_size: medium-sized
j_call: TRBJ2-7
v_call: TRBV15
cdr3_aa: CATSSSGTAIYEQYF

clone_size: medium-sized
j_call: TRBJ2-1
v_call: TRBV5-4
cdr3_aa: CASSFTHAKDEQFF